The source of this T cell receptor (beta chain) is a study of metastatic and nonmetastatic thyroid tumors. No patient received treatment before thyroid surgery. This clone came up many times. One end of the junction does not line up with germline, which may come from a read error. MiXCR reprocessed the PCR reads for TCRdb. The sample lists about 32,000 clones; approximately 7.4% were seen once. CDR3 size: 19 residues. Germline CDR1 SGHTA, CDR2 FQGNSA. Material for sequencing was blood. This receptor was identified in a female donor with papillary thyroid cancer or a benign thyroid nodule (not recorded which). Some clones in this sample may be carry-over from other donors' samples. The gene calls are TRBV7-2 and TRBJ2-6; tentative D call: TRBD1 (6 bases). CDR3 in DNA: TGTGCCAGCAGGTTTGTTCGAGGGGGAGAAAACTCTTGGGCCAACGTCCTGACTTTC. This sequence encodes CASRFVRGGENSWANVLTF.